The entry below describes one TCR beta chain. What it binds is unknown. Naive CD45RA+ and memory CD45RA-negative subsets were split from CD4+ cells. These data come from a study of shared clonotypes between healthy human individuals. Study in general: CD4 naive and CD4 memory each took three plates per donor, while CD8 naive took two and CD8 memory one. Broader study findings: Memory subsets had estimated richness that was generally smaller than that of naive subsets.

Germline-derived CDR1 and CDR2 are SGHNT and YYREEE (reference sequence). The CDR3 covers 17 residues. The V segment lost 5 bases and the J segment 4 bases; nucleotides outside the gene matches: 13. The genomic DNA of each subset was split evenly across several immunoSEQ plates. Produced via immunoSEQ multiplex PCR; TCRdb's table is partial and in-frame only. The data contain some 2,100,000 clones, roughly 95% of them singletons. The sequencing input was naive CD4+ T cells sorted from blood. The subset was: CD45RA+ positively selected. The chain joins TRBV5-4 to TRBJ2-2; TRBD1 matches 8 bases. The clonotype originates from a man aged 18 to 29 in good health. The CDR3 DNA is TGTGCCAGCAGTTCCGGGACAGGCCACCAGGGCACCGGGGAGCTGTTTTTT. It is translated as CASSSGTGHQGTGELFF. Combining the CDR3 with reference TRBV5-4 and TRBJ2-2 gives the whole variable domain ETGVTQSPTHLIKTRGQQVTLRCSSQSGHNTVSWYQQALGQGPQFIFQYYREEENGRGNFPPRFSGLQFPNYSSELNVNALELDDSALYLCASSSGTGHQGTGELFFGEGSRLTVL.